Below, one TCR beta chain is given with its context. The data derive from a study of control samples from healthy donors and cancer patients. V shed 8 bases, J shed 2 bases, and the junction held 8 bases outside the gene matches. The CDR3 totals 14 residues. Germline values: CDR1 MNHEY, CDR2 SMNVEV (reference sequence). Assay: immunoSEQ multiplex PCR; the TCRdb copy retains only in-frame clones and omits some. The sample gives about 100,000 clones, roughly 87% of which show up once; about a sixth is in the top ten. The chain uses TRBV27 and TRBJ1-1; 7 bases fit TRBD1. This clonotype was obtained from a woman between 50 and 59 years old in good health. The specimen was blood. CDR3 in amino acids: CASRLTGVNTEAFF. The CDR3 bases are TGTGCCAGCCGCCTCACAGGGGTCAACACTGAAGCTTTCTTT.